The subject of this entry is one T cell receptor beta chain. These data originate in a study of cytomegalovirus exposure and HLA in healthy donors. Germline V gene lookup returns CDR1 SGHRS and CDR2 YFSETQ. This CDR3 is 16 amino acids long. V was pared by 0 bases and J by 0 bases, with 9 bases between. Nominal health characterized the donors when sampled, though unrecorded immune exposures were likely. The PCR made use of 60 Vbeta and 13 Jbeta primers. Here immunoSEQ multiplex PCR was the method, and the copy in TCRdb shows in-frame clones only, minus some. This table holds fewer than 85,000 clones. Sequenced material: PBMCs. The chain combines TRBV5-1 with TRBJ2-2, with D perhaps matching TRBD2 (6 bases). The origin of this receptor is a man aged 25 to 40 in good health and CMV-seronegative. The CDR3 spells CASSLAAGSNTGELFF. Here the CDR3 DNA reads TGCGCCAGCAGCTTGGCCGCGGGGTCGAACACCGGGGAGCTGTTTTTT.